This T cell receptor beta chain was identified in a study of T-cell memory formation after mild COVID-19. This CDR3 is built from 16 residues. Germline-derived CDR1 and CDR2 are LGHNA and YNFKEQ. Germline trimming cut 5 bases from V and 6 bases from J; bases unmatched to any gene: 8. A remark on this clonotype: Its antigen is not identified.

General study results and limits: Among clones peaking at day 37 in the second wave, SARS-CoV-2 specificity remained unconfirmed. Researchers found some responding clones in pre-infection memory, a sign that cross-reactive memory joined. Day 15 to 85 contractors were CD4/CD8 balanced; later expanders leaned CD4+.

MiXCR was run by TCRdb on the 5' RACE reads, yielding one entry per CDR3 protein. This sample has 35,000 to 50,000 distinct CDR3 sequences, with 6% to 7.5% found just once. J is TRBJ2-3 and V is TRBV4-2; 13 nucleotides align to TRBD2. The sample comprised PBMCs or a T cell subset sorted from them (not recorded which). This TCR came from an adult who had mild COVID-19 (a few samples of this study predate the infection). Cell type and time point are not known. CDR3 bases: TGTGCCAGCAGCGCACGGACTAGCGGGAGTCGGGATACGCAGTATTTT. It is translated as CASSARTSGSRDTQYF.